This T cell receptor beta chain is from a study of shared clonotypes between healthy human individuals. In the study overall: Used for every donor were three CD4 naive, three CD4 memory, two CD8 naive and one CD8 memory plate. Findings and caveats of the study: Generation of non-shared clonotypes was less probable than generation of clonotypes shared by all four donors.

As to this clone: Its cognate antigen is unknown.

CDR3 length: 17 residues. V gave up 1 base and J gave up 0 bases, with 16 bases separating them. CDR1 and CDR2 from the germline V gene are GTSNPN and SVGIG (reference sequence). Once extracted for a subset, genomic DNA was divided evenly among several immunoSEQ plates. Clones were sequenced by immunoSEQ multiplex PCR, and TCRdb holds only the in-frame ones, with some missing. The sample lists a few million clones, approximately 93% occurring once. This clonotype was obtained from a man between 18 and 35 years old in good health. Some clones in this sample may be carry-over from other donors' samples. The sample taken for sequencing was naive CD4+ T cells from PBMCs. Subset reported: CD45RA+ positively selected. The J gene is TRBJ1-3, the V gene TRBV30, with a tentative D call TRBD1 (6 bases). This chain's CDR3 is CAWSALQGPSSGNTIYF. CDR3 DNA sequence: TGTGCCTGGAGTGCGTTACAGGGACCCAGCTCTGGAAACACCATATATTTT.